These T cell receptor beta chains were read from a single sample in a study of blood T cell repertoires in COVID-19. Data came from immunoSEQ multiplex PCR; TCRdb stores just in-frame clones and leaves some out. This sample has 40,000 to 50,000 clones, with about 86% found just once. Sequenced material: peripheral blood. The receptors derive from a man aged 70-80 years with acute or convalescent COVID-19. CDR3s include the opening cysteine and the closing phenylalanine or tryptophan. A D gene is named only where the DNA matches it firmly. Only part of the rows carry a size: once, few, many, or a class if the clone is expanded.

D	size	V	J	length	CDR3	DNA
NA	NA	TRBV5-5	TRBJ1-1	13	CASTGLINTEAFF	TGTGCCAGTACAGGGTTAATAAACACTGAAGCTTTCTTT
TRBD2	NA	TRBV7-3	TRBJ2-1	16	CASSSSTSGRGYEQFF	TGTGCCAGCAGCTCGTCGACTAGCGGGAGGGGGTATGAGCAGTTCTTC
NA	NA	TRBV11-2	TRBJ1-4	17	CASSSRRQTGSLEKLFF	TGTGCCAGCAGCTCACGAAGGCAGACAGGCTCCCTTGAAAAACTGTTTTTT
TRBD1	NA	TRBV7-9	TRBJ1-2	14	CASSLQGVYYGYTF	TGTGCCAGCAGCTTACAGGGGGTTTACTATGGCTACACCTTC
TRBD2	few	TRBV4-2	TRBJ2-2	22	CASSQARRTSGRGPGGTGELFF	TGTGCCAGCAGCCAGGCCCGCCGGACTAGCGGGAGGGGACCGGGGGGCACCGGGGAGCTGTTTTTT
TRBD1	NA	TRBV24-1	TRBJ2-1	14	CATSDRDSYNEQFF	TGTGCCACCAGTGATAGGGACAGCTACAATGAGCAGTTCTTC
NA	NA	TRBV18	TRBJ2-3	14	CASSPPTGTDTQYF	TGTGCCAGCTCACCCCCCACAGGCACAGATACGCAGTATTTT
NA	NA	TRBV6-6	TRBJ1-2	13	CASRSTGLALDTF	TGTGCCAGCAGGTCGACAGGCCTGGCTTTAGACACCTTC
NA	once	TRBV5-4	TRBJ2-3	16	CASSTVQGFRSDTQYF	TGTGCCAGCAGCACGGTACAGGGATTCCGTTCAGATACGCAGTATTTT
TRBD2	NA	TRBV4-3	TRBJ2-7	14	CASSPSGRGYEQYF	TGCGCCAGCAGCCCTAGCGGGAGGGGCTACGAGCAGTACTTC
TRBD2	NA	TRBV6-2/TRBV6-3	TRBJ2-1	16	CASSYSIPSGGTEQFF	TGTGCCAGCAGTTACTCGATTCCTAGCGGGGGGACTGAGCAGTTCTTC
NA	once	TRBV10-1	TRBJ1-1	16	CASSELTGPPGAEAFF	TGCGCCAGCAGTGAGTTAACCGGCCCCCCGGGGGCTGAAGCTTTCTTT
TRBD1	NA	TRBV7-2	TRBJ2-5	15	CASSVNRGSQETQYF	TGTGCCAGCAGCGTTAACAGGGGATCGCAAGAGACCCAGTACTTC
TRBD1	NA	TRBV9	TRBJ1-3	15	CASSGGQGWGNTIYF	TGTGCCAGCAGCGGCGGACAGGGGTGGGGAAACACCATATATTTT
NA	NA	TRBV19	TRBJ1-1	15	CASSIDFRARAESLF	TGTGCCAGTAGTATAGATTTCCGTGCCAGGGCCGAAAGTCTCTTT
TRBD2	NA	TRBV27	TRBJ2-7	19	CASSLYAASGSQSSYEQYF	TGTGCCAGCAGTTTATACGCGGCTAGCGGGTCCCAATCTTCCTACGAGCAGTACTTC
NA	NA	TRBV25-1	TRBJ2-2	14	CASSPPGGAGELFF	TGTGCCAGCAGTCCCCCCGGCGGGGCGGGGGAGCTGTTTTTT
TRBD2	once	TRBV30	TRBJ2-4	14	CALVPSGSLNIQYF	TGTGCCCTGGTCCCCAGCGGGAGTTTGAACATTCAGTACTTC
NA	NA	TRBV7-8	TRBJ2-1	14	CASSLAAVANEQFF	TGTGCCAGCAGCTTAGCCGCGGTCGCCAATGAGCAGTTCTTC
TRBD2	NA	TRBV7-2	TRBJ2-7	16	CASSPVGSGRSHEQYF	TGTGCCAGCAGCCCGGTGGGTAGCGGGAGGTCCCACGAGCAGTACTTC
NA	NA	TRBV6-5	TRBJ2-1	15	CASMFEGSSYNEQFF	TGTGCCAGCATGTTTGAGGGTAGCTCCTACAATGAGCAGTTCTTC
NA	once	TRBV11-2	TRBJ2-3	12	CASSLNTDTQYF	TGTGCCAGCAGCCTAAACACAGATACGCAGTATTTT
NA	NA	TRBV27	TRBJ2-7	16	CTSSFWGADSSYEQYF	TGTACCAGCAGTTTCTGGGGAGCGGATAGCTCCTACGAGCAGTACTTC
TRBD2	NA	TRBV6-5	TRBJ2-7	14	CASSYKSGRYEQYF	TGTGCCAGCAGTTACAAGAGCGGGAGGTACGAGCAGTACTTC
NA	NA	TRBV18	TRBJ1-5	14	CASSPGEANQPQHF	TGTGCCAGCTCCCCAGGGGAGGCCAATCAGCCCCAGCATTTT
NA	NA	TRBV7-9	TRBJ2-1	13	CASSLRSSYEQFF	TGTGCCAGCAGCTTAAGAAGCTCCTATGAGCAGTTCTTC
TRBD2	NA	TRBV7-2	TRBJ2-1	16	CASSSPAGGGLNEQFF	TGTGCCAGCAGCTCTCCAGCGGGAGGTGGCCTAAATGAGCAGTTCTTC
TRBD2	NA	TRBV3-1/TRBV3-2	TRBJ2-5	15	CASSQEASGQETQYF	TGTGCCAGCAGCCAAGAGGCTAGCGGCCAAGAGACCCAGTACTTC
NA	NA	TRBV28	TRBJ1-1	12	CASSWVSRRAFF	TGTGCCAGCAGTTGGGTCTCCCGGAGAGCTTTCTTT
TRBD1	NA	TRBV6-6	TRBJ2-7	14	CASSSSRDRGLWYF	TGTGCCAGCAGCTCGTCCCGGGACAGGGGCCTATGGTACTTC
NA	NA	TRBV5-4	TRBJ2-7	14	CASSLATSLGEQYF	TGTGCCAGCAGCTTGGCGACTAGTTTGGGCGAGCAGTACTTC
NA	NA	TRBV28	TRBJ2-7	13	CASRSTGDYEQYF	TGTGCCAGCAGATCGACAGGAGACTACGAGCAGTACTTC
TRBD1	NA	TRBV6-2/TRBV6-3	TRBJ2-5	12	CASSYPQGAQYF	TGTGCCAGCAGTTACCCTCAGGGGGCCCAGTACTTC
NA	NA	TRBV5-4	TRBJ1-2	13	CASSLGGTYGYTF	TGTGCCAGCAGCTTGGGGGGGACATATGGCTACACCTTC
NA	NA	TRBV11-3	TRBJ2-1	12	CASSLVRDEQFF	TGTGCCAGCAGCTTAGTCCGGGATGAGCAGTTCTTC
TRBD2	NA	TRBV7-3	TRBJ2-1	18	CASSMGLAGPGAGNEQFF	TGTGCCAGCAGCATGGGACTAGCGGGACCAGGGGCGGGCAATGAGCAGTTCTTC
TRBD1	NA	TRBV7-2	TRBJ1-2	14	CASSSSGQDYGYTF	TGTGCCAGCAGCAGCTCAGGACAGGACTATGGCTACACCTTC
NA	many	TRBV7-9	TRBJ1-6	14	CASSLVGVVSPLHF	TGTGCCAGCAGCTTAGTAGGGGTAGTTTCACCCCTCCACTTT
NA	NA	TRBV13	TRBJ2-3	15	CASSLGTPMGDTQYF	TGTGCCAGCAGCTTGGGGACTCCTATGGGGGATACGCAGTATTTT
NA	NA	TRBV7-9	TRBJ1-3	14	CASSLPSTGNTIYF	TGTGCCAGCAGTTTACCGAGCACTGGAAACACCATATATTTT
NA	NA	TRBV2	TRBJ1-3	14	CASSEPVSGNTIYF	TGTGCCAGCAGTGAACCCGTCTCTGGAAACACCATATATTTT
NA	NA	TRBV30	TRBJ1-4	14	CAWSVQGAAGKLFF	TGTGCCTGGAGTGTACAAGGGGCCGCCGGAAAACTGTTTTTT
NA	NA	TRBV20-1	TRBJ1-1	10	CSALKAGAFF	TGCAGTGCCTTAAAGGCGGGGGCTTTCTTT
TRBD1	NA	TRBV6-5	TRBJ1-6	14	CASSRDSDNSPLHF	TGTGCCAGCAGCCGGGACAGTGATAATTCACCCCTCCACTTT
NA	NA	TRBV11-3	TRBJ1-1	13	CASSLDRNTEAFF	TGTGCCAGCAGCTTAGACAGGAACACTGAAGCTTTCTTT
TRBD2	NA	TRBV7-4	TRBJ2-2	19	CASSSGLAGVIANTGELFF	TGTGCCAGCAGCTCTGGACTAGCGGGGGTTATCGCGAACACCGGGGAGCTGTTTTTT
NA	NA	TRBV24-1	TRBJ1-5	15	CATRAGSQSNQPQHF	TGTGCCACCAGGGCAGGGTCTCAAAGCAATCAGCCCCAGCATTTT